This TCR beta chain was documented in a study of CD8 T cells in Susac syndrome. For this clonotype: The target antigen is unknown.

Findings and limits, study-wide: The study's TCR sequencing and HLA analysis drew on a certain number of individuals. That number was acknowledged as relatively small.

Blood CD8+ and CD4+ T cells underwent high-throughput TCR beta sequencing. TEMRA cells were FACS-enriched, unlike CD8+ and CD4+ T cells, which were negatively isolated. Germline V gene sequence: CDR1 SGHRS, CDR2 YFSETQ. This CDR3 has 15 amino acids. Trimming pared 0 bases from V and 3 bases from J, leaving 11 bases between. RNA, at about 0.45 to 1 ug, was reverse transcribed with random hexamers. The CDR3 of TCR beta was amplified by immunoSEQ multiplex PCR across 54 Vbeta and 13 Jbeta. TCRdb independently ran MiXCR on the immunoSEQ multiplex PCR reads; one entry per CDR3 protein. The repertoire consists of roughly 160,000 distinct CDR3 sequences, with just under 95% occurring once and the leading ten covering over 0.12%.

V is TRBV5-1 and J is TRBJ2-3; D may be TRBD2 (5 bases). The sequenced material came from CD4+ T cells from PBMCs. This TCR derives from a human donor in good health. DNA of the CDR3: TGCGCCAGCAGCTTGGAAACGGGAACGACAGATACGCAGTATTTT. Amino acids: CASSLETGTTDTQYF.